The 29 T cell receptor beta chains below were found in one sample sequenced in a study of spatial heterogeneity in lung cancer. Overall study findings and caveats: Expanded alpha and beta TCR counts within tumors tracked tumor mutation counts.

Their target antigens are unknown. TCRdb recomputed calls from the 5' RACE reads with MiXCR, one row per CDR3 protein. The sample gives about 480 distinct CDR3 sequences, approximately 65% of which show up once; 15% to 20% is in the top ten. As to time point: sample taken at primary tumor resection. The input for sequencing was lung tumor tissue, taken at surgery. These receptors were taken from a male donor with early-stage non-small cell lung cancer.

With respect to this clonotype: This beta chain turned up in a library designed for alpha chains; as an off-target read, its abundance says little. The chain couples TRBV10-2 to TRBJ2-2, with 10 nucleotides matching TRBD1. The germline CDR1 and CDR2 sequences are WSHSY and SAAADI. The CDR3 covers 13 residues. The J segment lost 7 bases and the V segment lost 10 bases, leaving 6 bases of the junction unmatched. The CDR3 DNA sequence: TGCGCCACCCGGGACAGGGGACACGGGGAGCTGTTTTTT. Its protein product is CATRDRGHGELFF.

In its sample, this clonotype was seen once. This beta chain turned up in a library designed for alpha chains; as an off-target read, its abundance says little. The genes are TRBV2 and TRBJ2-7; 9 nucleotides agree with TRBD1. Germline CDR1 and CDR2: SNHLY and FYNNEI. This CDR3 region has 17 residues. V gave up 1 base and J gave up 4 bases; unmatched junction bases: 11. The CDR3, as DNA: TGTGCCAGCAGTGAAGGGGGACAGGGAATGCGTGGGTACGAGCAGTACTTC. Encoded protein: CASSEGGQGMRGYEQYF. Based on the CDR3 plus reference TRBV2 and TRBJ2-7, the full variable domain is EPEVTQTPSHQVTQMGQEVILRCVPISNHLYFYWYRQILGQKVEFLVSFYNNEISEKSEIFDDQFSVERPDGSNFTLKIRSTKLEDSAMYFCASSEGGQGMRGYEQYFGPGTRLTVT.

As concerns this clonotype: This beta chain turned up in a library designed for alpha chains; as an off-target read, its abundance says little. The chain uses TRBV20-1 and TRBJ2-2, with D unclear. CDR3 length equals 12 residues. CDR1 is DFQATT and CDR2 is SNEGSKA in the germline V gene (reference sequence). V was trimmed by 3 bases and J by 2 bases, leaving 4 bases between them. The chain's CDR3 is CSASGNTGELFF. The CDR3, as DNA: TGCAGTGCTAGCGGAAACACCGGGGAGCTGTTTTTT.

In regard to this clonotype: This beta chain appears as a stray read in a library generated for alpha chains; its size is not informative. Here the CDR3 DNA reads TGTGCCAGCAGCTTAAGGAGGGAAGATGAAAAACTGTTTTTT. This translates into CASSLRREDEKLFF. The J gene is TRBJ1-4, the V gene TRBV7-9; unclear D gene. The germline V gene encodes CDR1 SEHNR and CDR2 FQNEAQ (reference sequence). Trimming removed 2 bases from V and 6 bases from J, with 10 bases in between. This CDR3 contains 14 residues.

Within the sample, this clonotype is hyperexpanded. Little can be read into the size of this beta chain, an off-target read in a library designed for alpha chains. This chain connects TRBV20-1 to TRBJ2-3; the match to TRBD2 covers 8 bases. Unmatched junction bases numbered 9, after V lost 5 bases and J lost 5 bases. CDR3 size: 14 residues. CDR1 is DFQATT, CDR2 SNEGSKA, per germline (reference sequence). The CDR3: CSAPPASGLDTQYF. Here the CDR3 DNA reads TGCAGTGCTCCACCTGCTAGCGGGTTAGATACGCAGTATTTT.

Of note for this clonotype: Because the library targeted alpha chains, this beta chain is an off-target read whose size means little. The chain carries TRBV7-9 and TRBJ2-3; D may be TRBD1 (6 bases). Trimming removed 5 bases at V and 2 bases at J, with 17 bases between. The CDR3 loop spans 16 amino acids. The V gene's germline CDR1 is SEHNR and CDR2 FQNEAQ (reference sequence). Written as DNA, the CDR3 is TGTGCCAGCAGCCCCCCTCAACTGGGGGCCACAGATACGCAGTATTTT. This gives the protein CASSPPQLGATDTQYF.

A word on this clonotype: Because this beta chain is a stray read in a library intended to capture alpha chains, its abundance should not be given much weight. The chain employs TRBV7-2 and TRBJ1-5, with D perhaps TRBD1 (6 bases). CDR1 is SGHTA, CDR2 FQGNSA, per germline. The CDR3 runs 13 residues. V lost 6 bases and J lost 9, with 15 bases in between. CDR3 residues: CASSKDSYGPQHF. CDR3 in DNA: TGTGCCAGCAGTAAGGACAGTTATGGGCCCCAGCATTTT.

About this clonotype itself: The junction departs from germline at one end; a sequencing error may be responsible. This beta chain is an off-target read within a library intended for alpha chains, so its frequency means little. The CDR3, as DNA: TGCGCCAGCAGCTTACAGGGGGCAGACGACTATGGCGACACCTTC. Encoded protein: CASSLQGADDYGDTF. The chain links TRBV5-1 to TRBJ1-2, with 9 nucleotides matching TRBD1. This CDR3 has 15 residues. CDR1 and CDR2 from the germline V gene are SGHRS and YFSETQ.

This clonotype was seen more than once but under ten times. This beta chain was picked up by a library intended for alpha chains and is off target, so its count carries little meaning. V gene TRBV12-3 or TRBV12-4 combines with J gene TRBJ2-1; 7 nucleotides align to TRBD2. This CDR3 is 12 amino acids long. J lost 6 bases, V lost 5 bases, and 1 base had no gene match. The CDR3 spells CASSSGANEQFF. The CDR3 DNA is TGTGCCAGCAGTAGCGGGGCCAATGAGCAGTTCTTC.

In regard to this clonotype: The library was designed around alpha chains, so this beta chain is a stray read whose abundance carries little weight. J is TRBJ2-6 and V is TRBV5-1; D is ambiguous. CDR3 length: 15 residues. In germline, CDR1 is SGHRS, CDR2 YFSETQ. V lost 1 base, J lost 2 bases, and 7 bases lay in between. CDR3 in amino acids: CASSLMGPGANVLTF. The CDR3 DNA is TGCGCCAGCAGCTTGATGGGCCCTGGGGCCAACGTCCTGACTTTC.

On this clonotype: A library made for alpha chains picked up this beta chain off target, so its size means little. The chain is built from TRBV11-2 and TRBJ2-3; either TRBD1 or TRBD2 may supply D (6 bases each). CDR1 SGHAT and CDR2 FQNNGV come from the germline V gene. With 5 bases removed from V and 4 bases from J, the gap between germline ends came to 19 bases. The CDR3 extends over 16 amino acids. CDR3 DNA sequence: TGTGCCAGCAGCCTTGGATCCCGGGGGCTATCAGATACGCAGTATTTT. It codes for CASSLGSRGLSDTQYF. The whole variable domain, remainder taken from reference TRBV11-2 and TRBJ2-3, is EAGVAQSPRYKIIEKRQSVAFWCNPISGHATLYWYQQILGQGPKLLIQFQNNGVVDDSQLPKDRFSAERLKGVDSTLKIQPAKLEDSAVYLCASSLGSRGLSDTQYFGPGTRLTVL.

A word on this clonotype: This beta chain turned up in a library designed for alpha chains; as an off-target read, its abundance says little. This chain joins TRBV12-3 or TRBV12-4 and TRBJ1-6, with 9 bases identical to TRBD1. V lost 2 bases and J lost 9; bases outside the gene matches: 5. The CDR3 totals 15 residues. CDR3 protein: CASSLSNRGLSPLHF. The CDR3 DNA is TGTGCCAGCAGTTTATCTAACAGGGGGCTTTCACCCCTCCACTTT.

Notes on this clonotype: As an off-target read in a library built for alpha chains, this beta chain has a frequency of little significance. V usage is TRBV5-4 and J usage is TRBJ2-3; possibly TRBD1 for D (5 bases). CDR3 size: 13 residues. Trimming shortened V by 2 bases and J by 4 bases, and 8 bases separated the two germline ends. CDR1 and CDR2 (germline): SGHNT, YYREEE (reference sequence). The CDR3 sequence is CASSFQGADTQYF. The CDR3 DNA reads TGTGCCAGCAGCTTCCAGGGCGCAGATACGCAGTATTTT.

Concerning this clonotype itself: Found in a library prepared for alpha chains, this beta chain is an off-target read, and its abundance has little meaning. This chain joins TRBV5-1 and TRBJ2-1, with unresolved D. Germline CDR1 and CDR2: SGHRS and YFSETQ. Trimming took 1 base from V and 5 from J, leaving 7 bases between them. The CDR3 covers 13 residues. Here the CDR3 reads CASSLRPDNEQFF. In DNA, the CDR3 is TGCGCCAGCAGCTTGCGGCCAGACAATGAGCAGTTCTTC.

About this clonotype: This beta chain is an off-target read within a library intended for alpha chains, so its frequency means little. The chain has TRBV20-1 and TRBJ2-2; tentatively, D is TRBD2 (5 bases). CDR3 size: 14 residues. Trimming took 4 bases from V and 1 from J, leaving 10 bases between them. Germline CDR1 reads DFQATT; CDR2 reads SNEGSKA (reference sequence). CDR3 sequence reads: CSATVAGNTGELFF. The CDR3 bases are TGCAGTGCTACGGTGGCGGGGAACACCGGGGAGCTGTTTTTT.

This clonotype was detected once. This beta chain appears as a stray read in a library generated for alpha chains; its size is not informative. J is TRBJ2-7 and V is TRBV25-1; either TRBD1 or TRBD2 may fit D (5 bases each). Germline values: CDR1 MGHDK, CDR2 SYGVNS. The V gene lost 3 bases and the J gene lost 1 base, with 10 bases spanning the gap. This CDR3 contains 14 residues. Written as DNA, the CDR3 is TGTGCCAGCAGTGAGGGGGTAGGGTCCTACGAGCAGTACTTC. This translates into CASSEGVGSYEQYF.

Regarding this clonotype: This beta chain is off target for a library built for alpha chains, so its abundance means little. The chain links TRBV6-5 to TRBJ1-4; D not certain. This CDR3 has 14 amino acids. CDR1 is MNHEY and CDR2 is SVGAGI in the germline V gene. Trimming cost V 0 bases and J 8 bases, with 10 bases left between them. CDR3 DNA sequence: TGTGCCAGCAGTTACTCGCGCAGAGGCGAAAAACTGTTTTTT. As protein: CASSYSRRGEKLFF.

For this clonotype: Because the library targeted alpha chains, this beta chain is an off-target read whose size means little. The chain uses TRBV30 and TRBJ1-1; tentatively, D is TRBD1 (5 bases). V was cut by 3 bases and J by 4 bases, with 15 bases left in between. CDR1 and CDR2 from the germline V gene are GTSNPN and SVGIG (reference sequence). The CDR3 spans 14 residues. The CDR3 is CAWRGLRVSTEAFF. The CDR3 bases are TGTGCCTGGAGGGGTCTCAGGGTTTCCACTGAAGCTTTCTTT.

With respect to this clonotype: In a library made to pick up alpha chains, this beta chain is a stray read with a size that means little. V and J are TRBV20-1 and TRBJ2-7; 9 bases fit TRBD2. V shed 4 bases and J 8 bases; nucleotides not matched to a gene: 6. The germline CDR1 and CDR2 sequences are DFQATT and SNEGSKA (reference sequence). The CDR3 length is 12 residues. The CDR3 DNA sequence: TGCAGTGCTATCACGACTAGCGGTAAGCAGTACTTC. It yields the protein CSAITTSGKQYF.

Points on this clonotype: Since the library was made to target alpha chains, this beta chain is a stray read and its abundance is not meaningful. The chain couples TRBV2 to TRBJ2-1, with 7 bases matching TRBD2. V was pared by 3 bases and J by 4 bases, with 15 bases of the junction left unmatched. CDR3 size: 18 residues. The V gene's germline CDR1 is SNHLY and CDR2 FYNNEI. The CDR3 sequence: CASSDSESSGRLYNEQFF. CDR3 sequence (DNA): TGTGCCAGCAGTGATAGTGAGTCTAGCGGAAGACTGTACAATGAGCAGTTCTTC.

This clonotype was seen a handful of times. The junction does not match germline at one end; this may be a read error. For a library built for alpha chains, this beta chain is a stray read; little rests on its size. CDR3 sequence reads: CSGERPGTEAFF. The CDR3 DNA reads as TGCAGCGGTGAAAGACCAGGCACTGAAGCTTTCTTT. The chain has TRBV29-1 and TRBJ1-1; no clear D. Germline V gives CDR1 SQVTM, CDR2 ANQGSEA. This CDR3 contains 12 residues.

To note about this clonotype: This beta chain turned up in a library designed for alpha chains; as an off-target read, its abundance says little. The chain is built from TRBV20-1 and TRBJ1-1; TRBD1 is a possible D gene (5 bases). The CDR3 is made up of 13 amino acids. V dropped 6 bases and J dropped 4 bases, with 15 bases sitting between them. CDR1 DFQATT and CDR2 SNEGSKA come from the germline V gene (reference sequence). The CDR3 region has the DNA TGCAGTGCCACCCAGGGTAAGGGCACTGAAGCTTTCTTT. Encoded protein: CSATQGKGTEAFF.

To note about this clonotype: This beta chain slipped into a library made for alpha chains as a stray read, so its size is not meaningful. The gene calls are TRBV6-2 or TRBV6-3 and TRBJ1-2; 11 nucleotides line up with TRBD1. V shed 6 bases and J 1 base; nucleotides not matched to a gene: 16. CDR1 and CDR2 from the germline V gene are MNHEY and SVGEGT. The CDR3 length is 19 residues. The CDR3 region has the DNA TGTGCCAGCAGACCTCACCTTCCGGGACAGGGGGACCATAACTATGGCTACACCTTC. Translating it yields CASRPHLPGQGDHNYGYTF.

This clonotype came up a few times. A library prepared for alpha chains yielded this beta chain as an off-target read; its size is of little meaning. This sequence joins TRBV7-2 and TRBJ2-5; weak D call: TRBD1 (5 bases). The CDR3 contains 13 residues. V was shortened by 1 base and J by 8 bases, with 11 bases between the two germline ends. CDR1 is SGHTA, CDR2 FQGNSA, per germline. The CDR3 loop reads CASSLGAGQTQYF. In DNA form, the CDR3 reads TGTGCCAGCAGCTTAGGGGCAGGGCAAACCCAGTACTTC.

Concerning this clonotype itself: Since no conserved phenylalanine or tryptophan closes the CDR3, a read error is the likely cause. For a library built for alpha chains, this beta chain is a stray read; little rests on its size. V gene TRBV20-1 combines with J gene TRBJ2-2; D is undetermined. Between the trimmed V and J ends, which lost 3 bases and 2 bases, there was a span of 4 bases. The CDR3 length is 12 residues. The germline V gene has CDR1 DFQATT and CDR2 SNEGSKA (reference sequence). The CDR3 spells CSASGNTGELFC. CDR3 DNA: TGCAGTGCTAGCGGAAACACCGGGGAGCTGTTTTGT.

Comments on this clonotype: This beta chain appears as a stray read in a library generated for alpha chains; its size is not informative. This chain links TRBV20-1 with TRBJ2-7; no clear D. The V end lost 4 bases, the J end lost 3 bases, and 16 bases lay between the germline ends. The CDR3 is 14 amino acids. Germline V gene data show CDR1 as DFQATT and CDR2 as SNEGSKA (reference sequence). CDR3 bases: TGCAGTGCTATTTATGGGGAAGGGATCTACGAGCAGTACTTC. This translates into CSAIYGEGIYEQYF.

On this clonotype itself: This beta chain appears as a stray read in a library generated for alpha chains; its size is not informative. The CDR3 DNA reads TGTGCCAGCAGTTTATGGGCGGAGAATCAGCCCCAGCATTTT. It is translated as CASSLWAENQPQHF. The V and J genes are TRBV27 and TRBJ1-5; D is undetermined. The germline CDR1 and CDR2 sequences are MNHEY and SMNVEV (reference sequence). V was shortened by 1 base and J by 4 bases, with 8 bases between the two germline ends. The CDR3 is 14 amino acids.

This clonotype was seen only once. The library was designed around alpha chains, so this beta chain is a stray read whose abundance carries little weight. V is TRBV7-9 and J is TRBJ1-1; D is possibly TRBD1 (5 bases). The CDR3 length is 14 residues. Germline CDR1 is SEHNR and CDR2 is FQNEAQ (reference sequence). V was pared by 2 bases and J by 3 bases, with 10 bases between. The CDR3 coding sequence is TGTGCCAGCAGCTTAACGGGGGATCACACTGAAGCTTTCTTT. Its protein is CASSLTGDHTEAFF.

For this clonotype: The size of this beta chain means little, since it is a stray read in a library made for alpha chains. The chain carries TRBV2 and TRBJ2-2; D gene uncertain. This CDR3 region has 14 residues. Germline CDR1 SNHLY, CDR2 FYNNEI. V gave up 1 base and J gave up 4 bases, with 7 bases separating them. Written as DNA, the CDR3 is TGTGCCAGCAGTGAAGACCGACCCACCGGGGAGCTGTTTTTT. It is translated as CASSEDRPTGELFF.